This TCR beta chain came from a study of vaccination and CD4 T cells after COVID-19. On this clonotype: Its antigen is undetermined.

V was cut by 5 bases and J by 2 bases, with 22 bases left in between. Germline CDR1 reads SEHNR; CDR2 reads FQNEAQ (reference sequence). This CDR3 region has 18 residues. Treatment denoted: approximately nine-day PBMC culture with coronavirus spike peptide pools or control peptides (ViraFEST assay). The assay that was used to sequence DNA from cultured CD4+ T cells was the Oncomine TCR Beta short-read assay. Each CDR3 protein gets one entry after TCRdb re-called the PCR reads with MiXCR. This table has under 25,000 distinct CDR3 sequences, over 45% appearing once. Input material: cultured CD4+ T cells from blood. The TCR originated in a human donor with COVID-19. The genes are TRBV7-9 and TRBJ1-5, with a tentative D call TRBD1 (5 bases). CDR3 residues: CASSQSLGWGVGNQPQHF. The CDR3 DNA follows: TGTGCCAGCAGCCAATCCCTAGGTTGGGGGGTGGGCAATCAGCCCCAGCATTTT. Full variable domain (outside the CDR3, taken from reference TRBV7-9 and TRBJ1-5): DTGVSQNPRHKITKRGQNVTFRCDPISEHNRLYWYRQTLGQGPEFLTYFQNEAQLEKSRLLSDRFSAERPKGSFSTLEIQRTEQGDSAMYLCASSQSLGWGVGNQPQHFGDGTRLSIL.